This T cell receptor (beta chain) was recorded in a study of blood T cell repertoires in COVID-19. Study-wide background: Nucleic acid was either cDNA or gDNA, and it came from T cells, B-cell-depleted T cells, or PBMCs.

Clones were read by immunoSEQ multiplex PCR, and TCRdb kept only the in-frame ones, dropping some. The repertoire holds about 130,000 clones, with 80% to 90% as singletons. V lost 8 bases and J lost 0, with 13 bases in between. CDR3 length equals 14 residues. Germline CDR1 LNHDA, CDR2 SQIVND (reference sequence). The sample was peripheral blood. The chain is built from TRBV19 and TRBJ1-1; a weak D match, TRBD1 (5 bases). This TCR derives from a human donor in a cohort sampled during active COVID-19. The CDR3 loop is CASGPGGMNTEAFF. CDR3 nucleotide sequence: TGTGCCAGTGGCCCCGGGGGGATGAACACTGAAGCTTTCTTT.